Listed here is a single T cell receptor beta chain. In its sample, this clone was seen once. What this receptor recognizes is not known. Per-base qualities were not stored, and no clone one base away is much larger. This record comes from a study of shared clonotypes between healthy human individuals (dated by TCRdb to 2019 to 2021). General notes on the study: The cohort comprised a couple of women and a few men aged 18 to 49 years. For each donor, CD4 naive and CD4 memory were each run on three plates, CD8 naive on two plates, and CD8 memory on one plate. To estimate repertoire size and how much clonotype sharing occurs between individuals, the study deeply sequenced the blood TCR repertoires of five healthy adults. Different laboratories and diverse techniques were used to prepare libraries and sequence TCR repertoires, to increase sequencing depth and limit assay-specific biases. Each donor's leukapheresis produced roughly between roughly 0.85 and 10 billion PBMCs. The full study reports these points: Even with the large sequencing depth, rarefaction of the sorted-subset datasets indicated that sequencing was incomplete. Because the study included a small number of donors, the genetic and exposure-history diversity represented was limited. Pairwise subsampling indicated that sequencing depth was expected to affect the degree of clonotype sharing among donors. Larger estimated clonotype richness was generally found for naive subsets than for memory subsets. Compared with non-shared clonotypes, the clonotypes found in all four sorted-subset donors had higher generation probabilities. Only blood was sampled, and tissue TCR repertoires likely differ from those in blood. About 5% of naive CD4, roughly 3.5% of naive CD8, 2.3% of memory CD4, and roughly 0.4% of memory CD8 clonotypes were shared across several donors.

The donors were healthy, HIV-negative adults with no recently reported acute infections or vaccinations. Only Caucasian adults living in Nashville, Tennessee, USA were represented among the donors. CD4+ T cells were enriched by magnetic negative selection, after which naive cells were positively selected on CD45RA and the negative fraction was taken as the memory subset. Blood was obtained by leukapheresis, after which PBMCs were separated by Ficoll-Histopaque density gradient centrifugation and cryopreserved in liquid nitrogen vapor phase. Analytical flow cytometry was used to check the purity and quantity of each magnetically sorted T cell population. Genomic DNA was isolated from each sorted fraction and quantified by UV absorbance on a Nanodrop 2000c. Using the deep immunoSEQ assay, TCR CDR3 regions were amplified from genomic DNA by multiplex PCR. For each cell subset, the extracted genomic DNA was distributed evenly across all wells of several immunoSEQ 96-well plates, and each plate served as one replicate. For sorted subsets, about 200 ng genomic DNA, equal to some 30,000 T cell genomes, was loaded into each replicate PCR. The purified libraries were quantified using a Qubit 3.0 fluorometer, sized with a Bioanalyzer 2100, and then quantified again using the KAPA Library Quantification kit. A separate single-read 150-cycle Illumina NextSeq 550 flow cell was used to sequence each immunoSEQ 96-well plate. The original pipeline was this. The immunoSEQ output contained only junctional sequences without quality scores, so filtering could not match that applied to full-length reads. To assign V/J genes and CDR3, sequences were annotated against IMGT germline references using PyIR, a Python wrapper for IgBLAST v1.9. Reads were filtered out if the reads had weak V/J assignments (E-value above 1e-6), no CDR3, stop codons, out-of-frame junctions, or ambiguous translated residues. V3J clonotypes were defined as sequences sharing an identical inferred V gene, J gene, and CDR3 amino acid sequence. To compute the percentage overlap between repertoires, the number of shared unique clonotypes was divided by the size of the smaller repertoire. Richness of each repertoire was evaluated using RTK rarefaction, the Chao1 estimator, and Recon v2.1 estimates of unobserved clonotypes. Generation probabilities for all TCRbeta clonotypes obtained by the gDNA method from a handful of donors were computed using OLGA. As stored in TCRdb, this immuneACCESS dataset retains in-frame rearrangements with V and J assigned. A fraction of the clones does not appear; measured against another copy, unresolved V genes explain less than half of the discrepancy, and the remainder lacks a known reason. V and J calls and clone size are given by that table; D and trimming were obtained from the DNA. The table for this sample lists under 1,100,000 clones; approximately 72% of them were counted only once. The ten top clones hold approximately 1.3% of the sample.

This clonotype was obtained from a man younger than 35 in good health. Sequenced: memory CD4+ T cells sorted from blood. Taken with the paper, the label for cell subset or site translates to: CD45RA-negative fraction.

The DNA sequence reads TGCGCCAGCAGCACCTTCCCTGGGAACGAGCAGTACTTC. It codes for CASSTFPGNEQYF. The sequence is built from TRBV5-1 and TRBJ2-7; the D gene is not confidently resolved. The CDR3 runs 13 amino acids, cysteine and phenylalanine included. The read is trimmed to its CDR3 DNA, 39 bases read in frame from base 1. Based on the germline V gene, the CDR1 and CDR2 sequences are SGHRS and YFSETQ. Cut back by 4 bases and 5 bases, the V and J ends lie 13 bases apart.